This T cell receptor beta chain was sequenced for a study of blood T cell repertoires in COVID-19. Profiling relied on immunoSEQ multiplex PCR, and the TCRdb table lists in-frame clones only, not all of them. The profile shows about 70,000 clones, about nine tenths of them singletons. The CDR3 is made up of 15 amino acids. Germline V CDR1 and CDR2: MNHNY, SVGAGI (reference sequence). J lost 7 bases, V lost 1 base, and 6 bases had no gene match. J is TRBJ1-4 and V is TRBV6-6, with 7 bases aligning to TRBD1. This TCR was sampled from a man aged 60 to 69 with acute or convalescent COVID-19. Sequenced input: peripheral blood. This CDR3 is CASSYLQGKSEKLFF. CDR3 coding DNA: TGTGCCAGCAGTTACTTACAGGGGAAATCTGAAAAACTGTTTTTT.